This T cell receptor (beta chain) was obtained from a study of T cell responses to AZD1222 COVID-19 vaccine. Worth noting for this clone: Its antigen remains unidentified.

TCRdb's copy holds only in-frame clones and misses some; the assay was immunoSEQ multiplex PCR. Seen here are some 130,000 clones, approximately 91% observed once, and the top ten hold around 0.99%. Study-wide results and caveats: Increased Spike-specific TCR breadth and depth were observed after two AZD1222 doses. Females outnumbered males among donors, who were mostly white British; clonal diversity was possibly underestimated. Researchers took repertoire samples only after the peak T cell response had come.

The clonotype originates from an adult who received the AZD1222 COVID-19 vaccine. Sequences were derived from peripheral blood, sampled 28 days after the second AZD1222 dose.

The CDR3 nucleotides read TGTGCCAGCAGTTACTCCTACCCGCTAGTTTCGGCTTTCTTT. This sequence encodes CASSYSYPLVSAFF. The J gene is TRBJ1-1, the V gene TRBV6-6; no definite D call. The germline gives CDR1 MNHNY, CDR2 SVGAGI (reference sequence). Trimming stripped 0 bases from V and 11 bases from J, with 16 bases between. The length of the CDR3 is 14 residues.